A single T cell receptor (beta chain) is shown here with its context. Losses at the gene ends were 4 bases for V and 9 bases for J; bases not matched to a gene: 11. This CDR3 is 15 amino acids long. Germline CDR1 reads SEHNR; CDR2 reads FQNEAQ (reference sequence). The data derive from a study of blood T cell repertoires in COVID-19. The repertoire was sequenced with immunoSEQ multiplex PCR; TCRdb's copy has only in-frame clones and lacks some. The profile shows approximately 240,000 clones, roughly 86% of them singletons. The sequencing input was peripheral blood. The sequence was obtained from a man aged 50 to 60 with acute or convalescent COVID-19. The rearrangement links TRBV7-9 to TRBJ2-1; TRBD1 aligns across 8 bases. Here the CDR3 reads CASSWTGNVGGEQFF. CDR3 nucleotides: TGTGCCAGCAGCTGGACAGGGAATGTTGGGGGTGAGCAGTTCTTC. Full variable domain (outside the CDR3, taken from reference TRBV7-9 and TRBJ2-1): DTGVSQNPRHKITKRGQNVTFRCDPISEHNRLYWYRQTLGQGPEFLTYFQNEAQLEKSRLLSDRFSAERPKGSFSTLEIQRTEQGDSAMYLCASSWTGNVGGEQFFGPGTRLTVL.